These 27 T cell receptor beta chains were all obtained from the same sample, sequenced in a study of cytomegalovirus exposure and HLA in healthy donors. Using immunoSEQ multiplex PCR, the repertoire was profiled, and TCRdb retains in-frame clones only, with some absent. Among under 110,000 clones listed, around 89% were seen once. The sample comprised PBMCs. Receptors originate from a woman in her late teens or twenties in good health and CMV-seropositive.

The rearrangement joins TRBV9 to TRBJ2-5, with a weak D call TRBD2 (6 bases). The CDR3 covers 16 residues. Germline-derived CDR1 and CDR2 are SGDLS and YYNGEE. With 4 bases removed from V and 4 bases from J, the gap between germline ends came to 20 bases. CDR3 amino acids: CASSPLAGPGLETQYF. The DNA of the CDR3 is TGTGCCAGCAGCCCTCTCGCGGGGCCCGGATTAGAGACCCAGTACTTC.

The chain couples TRBV4-1 to TRBJ1-2, with 7 positions matching TRBD1. This CDR3 contains 15 residues. V dropped 5 bases and J dropped 4; count of bases not matched to a gene: 10. Germline V gene data show CDR1 as MGHRA and CDR2 as YSYEKL. The CDR3 here is CASSEVGTARYGYTF. The CDR3 DNA reads as TGCGCCAGCAGCGAAGTAGGGACAGCCCGCTATGGCTACACCTTC.

This chain uses TRBV28 with TRBJ2-1; 8 nucleotides match TRBD2. This CDR3 region has 13 residues. Per germline, CDR1 MDHEN and CDR2 SYDVKM. J gave up 8 bases and V 6 bases, and 6 bases lay outside the gene matches. The CDR3 DNA follows: TGTGCCAGCAGGGGACTAGTTAGCGATGAGCAGTTCTTC. Its translation is CASRGLVSDEQFF.

The chain employs TRBV18 and TRBJ2-1; 7 bases are shared with TRBD1. The germline CDR1 and CDR2 sequences are KGHSH and LQKENI. CDR3 length: 18 amino acids. The J segment lost 3 bases and the V segment lost 0 bases, leaving 11 bases of the junction unmatched. Here the CDR3 reads CASSPPTGALGNYNEQFF. In DNA form, the CDR3 reads TGTGCCAGCTCACCACCCACAGGGGCCCTGGGGAACTACAATGAGCAGTTCTTC.

The gene calls are TRBV18 and TRBJ2-2; 10 bases are a match to TRBD2. Germline CDR1 is KGHSH and CDR2 is LQKENI. The CDR3 covers 16 residues. The V segment lost 5 bases and the J segment 4 bases; nucleotides outside the gene matches: 7. CDR3 protein: CASSSTGLAATGELFF. CDR3 nucleotide sequence: TGTGCCAGCTCATCCACCGGACTAGCGGCCACCGGGGAGCTGTTTTTT.

J is TRBJ1-3 and V is TRBV7-6; TRBD1 matches 8 bases. The CDR3 covers 15 residues. V shed 5 bases and J 4 bases; nucleotides not matched to a gene: 7. Germline CDR1 reads SGHVS; CDR2 reads FNYEAQ. CDR3: CASSPQGASGNTIYF. The CDR3 nucleotides are TGTGCCAGCAGCCCTCAGGGGGCGAGCGGAAACACCATATATTTT.

CDR3 coding DNA: TGTGCCAGCAGTTCCGACTACGCAGGGGGAGTTAGCAATCAGCCCCAGCATTTT. Residues: CASSSDYAGGVSNQPQHF. The gene calls are TRBV28 and TRBJ1-5; 7 bases line up with TRBD1. This CDR3 region has 18 residues. The germline V gene has CDR1 MDHEN and CDR2 SYDVKM. V was clipped by 4 bases and J by 0 bases; unmatched bases: 12.

The chain combines TRBV19 with TRBJ1-1; 8 positions match TRBD1. V shed 4 bases, J shed 1 base, and the junction held 14 bases outside the gene matches. Germline-derived CDR1 and CDR2 are LNHDA and SQIVND (reference sequence). CDR3 size: 18 residues. The CDR3 protein is CASSTDLLQGARNTEAFF. Here the CDR3 DNA reads TGTGCCAGTAGTACCGACCTTCTGCAGGGGGCGAGGAACACTGAAGCTTTCTTT.

The chain employs TRBV12-1 and TRBJ2-1; the table's D call, TRBD2, was not checked against the DNA. TRBV12-1 is deemed a pseudogene. The CDR3 spans 15 residues. DNA of the CDR3: TGTGCCAGCAGCTTTGTCGTCCAGTCGGGGGTCGAGCAGTTCTTC. It translates to CASSFVVQSGVEQFF.

The gene calls are TRBV4-1 and TRBJ2-3; TRBD1 matches 10 bases. Trimming at V came to 4 bases and at J to 0 bases, leaving 7 bases not matched to a gene. There are 17 residues in the CDR3. Germline V gene sequence: CDR1 MGHRA, CDR2 YSYEKL. The CDR3 reads CASSLLTGGSSTDTQYF. The DNA for the CDR3 is TGCGCCAGCAGCCTCCTGACAGGGGGCAGTAGCACAGATACGCAGTATTTT.

The chain has TRBV2 and TRBJ2-7, with TRBD2 as a possible D gene (6 bases). The ends were cut back, 8 bases at V and 1 base at J, with 12 bases in the middle. Per the germline V gene, CDR1 is SNHLY and CDR2 is FYNNEI. The CDR3 length is 13 residues. The chain's CDR3 is CASSREDSYEQYF. CDR3 coding DNA: TGTGCCAGCTCGAGGGAGGATTCCTACGAGCAGTACTTC.

This chain uses TRBV7-9 with TRBJ2-5; possibly TRBD2 for D (6 bases). There are 15 residues in the CDR3. CDR1 SEHNR and CDR2 FQNEAQ come from the germline V gene (reference sequence). V dropped 1 base and J dropped 7 bases, with 16 bases sitting between them. This CDR3 reads CASSLVEGARGTQYF. The DNA of the CDR3 is TGTGCCAGCAGCTTAGTGGAGGGCGCCCGGGGGACCCAGTACTTC.

The J gene is TRBJ2-6, the V gene TRBV19; 7 nucleotides line up with TRBD1. V dropped 6 bases and J dropped 0; count of bases not matched to a gene: 5. This CDR3 is built from 16 residues. The germline CDR1 and CDR2 sequences are LNHDA and SQIVND (reference sequence). The CDR3 loop reads CASRGAGGSGANVLTF. CDR3 nucleotides: TGTGCCAGTAGAGGGGCAGGGGGCTCTGGGGCCAACGTCCTGACTTTC. Filled out from reference TRBV19 and TRBJ2-6, the complete variable domain reads DGGITQSPKYLFRKEGQNVTLSCEQNLNHDAMYWYRQDPGQGLRLIYYSQIVNDFQKGDIAEGYSVSREKKESFPLTVTSAQKNPTAFYLCASRGAGGSGANVLTFGAGSRLTVL.

This sequence joins TRBV27 and TRBJ1-2; no firm D call. Between the trimmed V and J ends, which lost 6 bases and 1 base, there was a span of 12 bases. Germline lookup yields CDR1 MNHEY and CDR2 SMNVEV (reference sequence). The CDR3 extends over 14 amino acids. DNA of the CDR3: TGTGCCAGCAGCACCAACAGTTTTAACTATGGCTACACCTTC. Its translation is CASSTNSFNYGYTF.

This chain joins TRBV11-2 and TRBJ2-3; 9 nucleotides line up with TRBD2. The V gene end was trimmed by 1 base and the J gene end by 2 bases; junction bases not matched to a gene: 4. There are 16 residues in the CDR3. The germline V gene has CDR1 SGHAT and CDR2 FQNNGV. The DNA for the CDR3 is TGTGCCAGCAGCTTAGGCAGCGGGGGGCACACAGATACGCAGTATTTT. Amino acids: CASSLGSGGHTDTQYF.

The J gene is TRBJ2-5, the V gene TRBV28, with 10 bases lining up with TRBD2. CDR1 and CDR2 from the germline V gene are MDHEN and SYDVKM. CDR3 length: 17 residues. The junction had 9 bases not matched to a gene; V was cut back by 0 bases and J by 5 bases. CDR3 DNA sequence: TGTGCCAGCAGTTTATGGGCTAGCGGGGGTGTCCGGGAGACCCAGTACTTC. This gives the protein CASSLWASGGVRETQYF.

The chain combines TRBV19 with TRBJ1-6, with D maybe TRBD1 (6 bases). V was cut by 6 bases and J by 6 bases, with 12 bases left in between. The CDR3 sequence is 14 residues long. Germline loops: CDR1 LNHDA, CDR2 SQIVND (reference sequence). CDR3 protein: CASSSGQSNSPLHF. The CDR3 DNA is TGTGCCAGTAGCTCCGGACAGTCTAATTCACCCCTCCACTTT.

This CDR3 is CASSPVGGRYGYTF. The CDR3 DNA is TGTGCCAGCAGCCCCGTAGGGGGAAGGTATGGCTACACCTTC. The chain has TRBV6-1 and TRBJ1-2; TRBD1 might be the D (6 bases). Deletions cut 6 bases from V and 5 bases from J, with 16 bases between. The CDR3 is 14 amino acids. The germline CDR1 and CDR2 sequences are MNHNS and SASEGT.

This chain joins TRBV2 and TRBJ2-1; 7 bases line up with TRBD1. Germline V lookup: CDR1 SNHLY, CDR2 FYNNEI. The CDR3 is 15 residues long. V gave up 2 bases and J gave up 6 bases; unmatched junction bases: 7. CDR3 bases: TGTGCCAGCAGTGAAAGGGGGCCGTTGGGCAATGAGCAGTTCTTC. This codes for CASSERGPLGNEQFF.

This chain joins TRBV28 and TRBJ1-1; D may be TRBD1 (5 bases). V lost 3 bases, J lost 10 bases, and 12 bases lay in between. Germline V gene data show CDR1 as MDHEN and CDR2 as SYDVKM. The CDR3 contains 12 residues. The CDR3 nucleotides are TGTGCCAGCAGTTTCTTTTCCCAGGGAGCTTTCTTT. This gives the protein CASSFFSQGAFF.

The rearrangement links TRBV6-5 to TRBJ1-1; possible D gene TRBD1, 5 bases. This CDR3 comprises 13 residues. Trimming removed 6 bases at V and 4 bases at J, with 12 bases between. The germline CDR1 and CDR2 sequences are MNHEY and SVGAGI. The CDR3 region has the DNA TGTGCCAGCAGCCTTGCGGGGGGCACTGAAGCTTTCTTT. This codes for CASSLAGGTEAFF.

The chain's CDR3 is CASSGTTASYEQYF. The CDR3 coding sequence is TGTGCCAGCAGCGGCACGACAGCATCCTACGAGCAGTACTTC. This rearrangement joins TRBV7-8 to TRBJ2-7; weak D call: TRBD1 (5 bases). The CDR3 length is 14 residues. Trimming cost V 5 bases and J 1 base, with 12 bases left between them. The germline gives CDR1 SGHVS, CDR2 FQNEAQ.

V usage is TRBV25-1 and J usage is TRBJ2-3; D is uncertain. V lost 1 base to trimming and J lost 0 bases, with 5 bases between them. The CDR3 is 14 residues long. Looked up from germline, CDR1 is MGHDK and CDR2 is SYGVNS. CDR3 nucleotide sequence: TGTGCCAGCAGTGAATCCTATAGCACAGATACGCAGTATTTT. Protein: CASSESYSTDTQYF.

The chain uses TRBV7-2 and TRBJ1-1; D call uncertain. CDR3 length: 14 residues. CDR1 is SGHTA and CDR2 is FQGNSA in the germline V gene. Trimming removed 1 base from V and 0 bases from J, with 6 bases in between. CDR3: CASSLGGMNTEAFF. The CDR3 DNA follows: TGTGCCAGCAGCTTAGGCGGGATGAACACTGAAGCTTTCTTT.

V is TRBV28 and J is TRBJ1-1, with TRBD1 as a possible D gene (5 bases). CDR1 and CDR2 (germline): MDHEN, SYDVKM. This CDR3 is 14 amino acids long. Trimming cost V 3 bases and J 2 bases, with 10 bases left between them. The CDR3 DNA is TGTGCCAGCAGTTTTTCCCAGGGAAACACTGAAGCTTTCTTT. Its protein product is CASSFSQGNTEAFF.

V usage is TRBV28 and J usage is TRBJ1-3; D not certain. Germline V gives CDR1 MDHEN, CDR2 SYDVKM. Trimming shortened V by 8 bases and J by 1 base, and 15 bases separated the two germline ends. This CDR3 contains 15 residues. The CDR3 here is CASAPQVSSGNTIYF. CDR3 in DNA: TGTGCCAGCGCCCCGCAGGTTTCTTCTGGAAACACCATATATTTT.

This rearrangement joins TRBV7-6 to TRBJ2-2; 9 bases fit TRBD1. The CDR3 has 15 residues. The J segment lost 4 bases and the V segment lost 5 bases, leaving 5 bases of the junction unmatched. The germline CDR1 and CDR2 sequences are SGHVS and FNYEAQ. In DNA, the CDR3 is TGTGCCAGCAGCATCAACAGGGGGCTCACCGGGGAGCTGTTTTTT. Its translation is CASSINRGLTGELFF.